Listed below are T cell receptor beta chains from one sample, sequenced in a study of Graves' ophthalmopathy and Graves' hyperthyroidism. TCRdb reanalysed the multiplex PCR reads using MiXCR and keeps one entry per CDR3 protein. The table lists 660,000 or so distinct CDR3 sequences, approximately 39% of them singletons. The sequenced material came from peripheral blood. The receptors stem from an adult man with Graves' ophthalmopathy. Both conserved end residues are part of each CDR3. Each record gives: clone size, V gene, D gene, J gene, CDR3 protein, CDR3 DNA. A D gene is named only where the DNA matches it firmly. Size values are once, few and many counts, or a class for expanded clones, and some rows have none.

many,TRBV7-8,TRBD1,TRBJ2-7,CASTPSRTGSYEQYF,TGTGCCAGCACCCCGTCTCGGACAGGGTCCTACGAGCAGTACTTC
many,TRBV7-6,NA,TRBJ2-2,CASSFGGGGELFF,TGTGCCAGCAGCTTTGGGGGTGGCGGGGAGCTGTTTTTT
many,TRBV25-1,NA,TRBJ2-6,CASSGGGQFSGANILTF,TGTGCCAGCAGTGGGGGGGGACAGTTCTCTGGGGCCAACATCCTGACTTTC
NA,TRBV20-1,NA,TRBJ1-2,CSARSVGYGYTF,TGCAGTGCTAGAAGCGTGGGCTATGGCTACACCTTC
NA,TRBV4-2,NA,TRBJ2-7,CASSQVAGSGEQYF,TGTGCCAGCAGCCAAGTAGCAGGATCTGGGGAGCAGTACTTC
NA,TRBV10-3,TRBD1,TRBJ1-5,CASSPGDSGSNQPQHF,TGTGCCAGCAGCCCGGGGGACAGCGGGAGCAATCAGCCCCAGCATTTT
many,TRBV19,NA,TRBJ1-1,CASSISPANTEAFF,TGTGCCAGTAGTATTTCCCCAGCGAACACTGAAGCTTTCTTT
few,TRBV7-9,NA,TRBJ2-7,CASSRYLTPTYEQYF,TGTGCCAGCAGCCGATACCTAACACCAACCTACGAGCAGTACTTC
NA,TRBV7-9,TRBD1,TRBJ1-5,CASSLRDRDTQHF,TGTGCCAGCAGCTTACGGGACAGAGATACACAGCATTTT
NA,TRBV19,TRBD2,TRBJ2-7,CASSNRLAGRYEQYF,TGTGCCAGTAGTAACCGACTAGCGGGACGGTACGAGCAGTACTTC
many,TRBV5-1,TRBD1,TRBJ1-1,CASSWKTGEGGEAFF,TGCGCCAGCAGCTGGAAGACAGGGGAAGGTGGGGAAGCTTTCTTT
many,TRBV7-9,NA,TRBJ1-2,CASSSGLAYGYTF,TGTGCCAGCAGCTCGGGACTCGCCTATGGCTACACCTTC
NA,TRBV19,NA,TRBJ1-1,CASNPAAGGITEAFF,TGTGCCAGTAACCCCGCGGCGGGGGGAATAACTGAAGCTTTCTTT
many,TRBV20-1,NA,TRBJ1-1,CSAKTPGHRTQAFF,TGCAGTGCTAAGACCCCGGGACACCGAACGCAAGCTTTCTTT
many,TRBV7-2,NA,TRBJ1-2,CASSLIQGNTGYTF,TGTGCCAGCAGCCTAATACAGGGCAACACCGGCTACACCTTC
few,TRBV7-9,TRBD2,TRBJ2-3,CASASGGDTQYF,TGTGCCAGCGCTAGCGGGGGTGATACGCAGTATTTT
many,TRBV29-1,NA,TRBJ1-1,CSVEDFPPGTEAFF,TGCAGCGTTGAAGATTTTCCTCCCGGGACTGAAGCTTTCTTT
NA,TRBV10-3,NA,TRBJ1-6,CAISEAGDNSPLHF,TGTGCCATCAGTGAGGCGGGGGACAATTCACCCCTCCACTTT
few,TRBV25-1,NA,TRBJ2-1,CASSRGGRVTYNEQFF,TGTGCCAGCAGTCGGGGTGGCAGGGTAACCTACAATGAGCAGTTCTTC
NA,TRBV29-1,NA,TRBJ1-2,CSVEMAGSYGHTF,TGCAGCGTTGAAATGGCGGGGAGCTATGGCCACACCTTC
many,TRBV7-9,NA,TRBJ2-2,CASTPLGTGELFF,TGTGCCAGCACCCCCCTGGGGACCGGGGAGCTGTTTTTT
many,TRBV10-2,NA,TRBJ1-1,CASSRDGVLNTEAFF,TGCGCCAGCAGTCGGGACGGAGTACTGAACACTGAAGCTTTCTTT
many,TRBV9,NA,TRBJ1-1,CASSGPGQNTEAFF,TGTGCCAGCAGCGGACCGGGACAGAACACTGAAGCTTTCTTT
NA,TRBV25-1,NA,TRBJ1-1,CAVGMNTEAFF,TGTGCCGTAGGGATGAACACTGAAGCTTTCTTT
NA,TRBV6-5,TRBD1,TRBJ1-2,CASSEVWDSYDGYTF,TGTGCCAGCAGTGAAGTTTGGGACAGCTATGATGGCTACACCTTC
once,TRBV30,TRBD1,TRBJ2-7,CAWSKFTDRGHEQYF,TGTGCCTGGAGTAAGTTTACGGACAGGGGCCACGAGCAGTACTTC
many,TRBV12-3/TRBV12-4,NA,TRBJ2-7,CASSPADRYEQYF,TGTGCCAGCAGTCCCGCTGACAGGTACGAGCAGTACTTC
NA,TRBV7-2,TRBD1,TRBJ2-5,CASSFQGASGETQYF,TGTGCCAGCAGCTTCCAGGGGGCTTCGGGCGAGACCCAGTACTTC
NA,TRBV5-1,TRBD1,TRBJ1-4,CASGYGTGLNEKLFF,TGCGCCAGCGGCTACGGGACAGGGCTTAATGAAAAACTGTTTTTT
many,TRBV7-6,NA,TRBJ2-7,CASSLDDRGFQYF,TGTGCCAGCAGCTTGGACGACCGCGGGTTCCAGTACTTC
many,TRBV25-1,TRBD1,TRBJ1-1,CATHQGGGTEAFF,TGTGCCACACATCAGGGGGGAGGCACTGAAGCTTTCTTT
many,TRBV7-6,NA,TRBJ1-3,CASSLDEAGNTIYF,TGTGCCAGCAGCTTAGACGAAGCTGGAAACACCATATATTTT
many,TRBV19,NA,TRBJ2-7,CASSSPSGASYEQYF,TGTGCCAGTAGCTCCCCGTCGGGGGCCTCCTACGAGCAGTACTTC
NA,TRBV5-1,NA,TRBJ1-1,CASSLMVNTEALF,TGCGCCAGCAGCTTAATGGTGAACACTGAAGCTCTCTTT
many,TRBV2,NA,TRBJ2-7,CASRSLVANQQYF,TGTGCCAGCAGGTCACTTGTCGCTAACCAGCAGTACTTC
few,TRBV5-1,TRBD1,TRBJ1-1,CASSPLLISDRETEAFF,TGCGCCAGCAGCCCACTGCTTATTTCGGACAGGGAAACTGAAGCTTTCTTT
NA,TRBV7-9,TRBD2,TRBJ2-6,CASSLPRVRGLAGDNVLTF,TGTGCCAGCAGCTTACCCCGGGTCAGGGGACTAGCGGGGGACAACGTCCTGACTTTC
NA,TRBV10-3,NA,TRBJ2-2,CAISAGTDGTGELFF,TGTGCCATCAGTGCAGGGACGGACGGCACCGGGGAGCTGTTTTTT
NA,TRBV27,NA,TRBJ2-2,CASSSGVRELFF,TGTGCCAGCAGTTCTGGCGTTCGGGAGCTGTTTTTT
once,TRBV25-1,TRBD1,TRBJ2-5,CASSEWTGGSGTQYF,TGTGCCAGCAGTGAATGGACAGGGGGTTCAGGGACCCAGTACTTC
NA,TRBV2,NA,TRBJ1-2,CASSYTDPNYGYTF,TGTGCCAGCAGTTATACAGACCCTAACTATGGCTACACCTTC
NA,TRBV6-5,NA,TRBJ2-2,CASSRTNDRGWIF,TGTGCCAGCAGTCGGACAAACGACCGGGGATGGATTTTT
NA,TRBV7-4,TRBD1,TRBJ1-2,CASSQMTGSGYTF,TGTGCCAGCAGCCAGATGACAGGGAGCGGCTACACCTTC
many,TRBV2,TRBD1,TRBJ1-5,CASSAGGFGSNQPQHF,TGTGCCAGCAGTGCAGGGGGCTTTGGGAGCAATCAGCCCCAGCATTTT
few,TRBV6-5,NA,TRBJ1-3,CASSEASWAQGSTIYF,TGTGCCAGCAGTGAAGCTTCCTGGGCGCAGGGAAGCACCATATATTTT
once,TRBV29-1,TRBD1,TRBJ2-5,CSVEAGTGVTQYF,TGCAGCGTTGAAGCCGGGACAGGGGTGACCCAGTACTTC
many,TRBV19,NA,TRBJ2-5,CASSITRLETQYF,TGTGCCAGTAGTATAACCAGACTAGAGACCCAGTACTTC
NA,TRBV12-3/TRBV12-4,NA,TRBJ1-6,CASSYGSDFYNSPLHF,TGTGCCAGCAGTTATGGGTCTGACTTCTATAATTCACCCCTCCACTTT